A single sample is the source of the 12 T cell receptor beta chains below, sequenced in a study of Ad26.COV2.S vaccination and SARS-CoV-2 variants. Assay used: immunoSEQ multiplex PCR; TCRdb lists only in-frame clones, some missing. The repertoire consists of 380,000 or so clones, with about 89% occurring once and the leading ten covering about 5%. Treatment denoted: around 19 received Ad26.COV2.S at low or high dose, single or two shots; about 5 received placebo; per-sample allocation not given. Specimen acquisition occurred on day 63 following the initial vaccine or placebo injection. The sequencing used peripheral blood, collected in a trial of Ad26.COV2.S vaccine versus placebo. The receptors come from a person between 18 and 60 years old who received the Ad26.COV2.S COVID-19 vaccine or a placebo.

The V and J genes are TRBV27 and TRBJ1-4; D is unclear. CDR3 length: 15 residues. V lost 5 bases to trimming and J lost 5 bases, with 15 bases between them. The germline V gene has CDR1 MNHEY and CDR2 SMNVEV (reference sequence). The DNA for the CDR3 is TGTGCCAGCAGTCCCAGGTTTTCTGGGAATGAAAAACTGTTTTTT. Translating gives CASSPRFSGNEKLFF.

The rearrangement joins TRBV9 to TRBJ2-1, with TRBD2 identical over 8 bases. The CDR3 sequence is 15 residues long. Per the germline V gene, CDR1 is SGDLS and CDR2 is YYNGEE. With V trimmed by 4 bases and J by 8 bases, 11 bases remained unmatched. The CDR3 reads CASSSLAGLWDEQFF. The CDR3 DNA follows: TGTGCCAGCAGCTCATTAGCGGGACTCTGGGATGAGCAGTTCTTC.

This chain joins TRBV23-1 and TRBJ2-2; 9 nucleotides line up with TRBD1. TRBV23-1 is an open reading frame whose function is uncertain. V was pared by 4 bases and J by 5 bases, with 11 bases of the junction left unmatched. This CDR3 is 17 amino acids long. The CDR3 is CASSPYGTGGRTGELFF. The CDR3, as DNA: TGCGCCAGCAGTCCCTACGGAACAGGGGGCCGGACCGGGGAGCTGTTTTTT.

This clone has only a few counts. V and J are TRBV6-5 and TRBJ2-1; a weak D match, TRBD1 (6 bases). This CDR3 is built from 15 residues. V was cut by 4 bases and J by 2 bases, with 12 bases left in between. Germline-derived CDR1 and CDR2 are MNHEY and SVGAGI. In DNA form, the CDR3 reads TGTGCCAGCAGTTCGAGGACAGAAACCTACAATGAGCAGTTCTTC. This encodes CASSSRTETYNEQFF.

J is TRBJ1-1 and V is TRBV20-1; 7 nucleotides match TRBD1. This CDR3 region has 15 residues. Germline V gives CDR1 DFQATT, CDR2 SNEGSKA (reference sequence). V shed 3 bases, J shed 1 base, and the junction held 8 bases outside the gene matches. CDR3 sequence (DNA): TGCAGTGCTAGTGAGTTGGACAGGACGAACACTGAAGCTTTCTTT. Translating gives CSASELDRTNTEAFF.

The chain carries TRBV28 and TRBJ2-7; 12 bases are a match to TRBD2. The CDR3 runs to 15 residues. The V gene end was trimmed by 6 bases and the J gene end by 0 bases; junction bases not matched to a gene: 3. Per the germline V gene, CDR1 is MDHEN and CDR2 is SYDVKM. CDR3 region: CASRPLAGGSYEQYF. The CDR3 region has the DNA TGTGCCAGCAGACCACTAGCGGGAGGCTCCTACGAGCAGTACTTC.

The J gene is TRBJ2-5, the V gene TRBV27; 15 bases align to TRBD2. The V gene end was trimmed by 4 bases and the J gene end by 5 bases; junction bases not matched to a gene: 8. This CDR3 contains 17 residues. Germline lookup yields CDR1 MNHEY and CDR2 SMNVEV (reference sequence). CDR3 DNA: TGTGCCAGCAGTTCCCGGACTAGCGGGAGGGATAGGGAGACCCAGTACTTC. Translated, it gives CASSSRTSGRDRETQYF.

V usage is TRBV15 and J usage is TRBJ1-2, with 7 bases matching TRBD1. J was trimmed by 5 bases and V by 5 bases; bases with no gene match: 5. The length of the CDR3 is 13 residues. Germline V lookup: CDR1 LNHNV, CDR2 YYDKDF (reference sequence). In DNA form, the CDR3 reads TGTGCCACCAGCCCCGGGACAGCTTATGGCTACACCTTC. Its protein product is CATSPGTAYGYTF.

The chain links TRBV7-8 to TRBJ1-5, with D hard to call. Germline V gives CDR1 SGHVS, CDR2 FQNEAQ. This CDR3 comprises 15 residues. V lost 5 bases, J lost 4 bases, and 15 bases lay in between. CDR3 in amino acids: CASSQKLVRNQPQHF. Here the CDR3 DNA reads TGTGCCAGCAGCCAGAAATTGGTCAGGAATCAGCCCCAGCATTTT. The variable domain in full, completed from reference TRBV7-8 and TRBJ1-5, reads GAGVSQSPRYKVAKRGQDVALRCDPISGHVSLFWYQQALGQGPEFLTYFQNEAQLDKSGLPSDRFFAERPEGSVSTLKIQRTQQEDSAVYLCASSQKLVRNQPQHFGDGTRLSIL.

The rearrangement links TRBV19 to TRBJ2-6, with 12 bases fitting TRBD2. V dropped 1 base and J dropped 7; count of bases not matched to a gene: 11. Germline V CDR1 and CDR2: LNHDA, SQIVND (reference sequence). There are 19 residues in the CDR3. The CDR3 region is CASSIAGQLAGGRANVLTF. The CDR3 region has the DNA TGTGCCAGTAGTATAGCGGGGCAACTAGCGGGGGGAAGAGCCAACGTCCTGACTTTC.

The chain carries TRBV6-1 and TRBJ1-2; the D is unclear. Germline CDR1 MNHNS, CDR2 SASEGT. The ends were cut back, 0 bases at V and 6 bases at J, with 17 bases in the middle. CDR3 length: 16 amino acids. The CDR3 region is CASSEASPVRADGYTF. CDR3 DNA: TGTGCCAGCAGTGAAGCGAGTCCTGTGAGGGCAGATGGCTACACCTTC.

The chain employs TRBV2 and TRBJ1-5; D is unresolved. V lost 4 bases, J lost 3 bases, and 10 bases lay in between. This CDR3 is 14 amino acids long. Per germline, CDR1 SNHLY and CDR2 FYNNEI. The CDR3 sequence: CASSGGYANQPQHF. CDR3 coding DNA: TGTGCCAGCAGTGGAGGTTACGCCAATCAGCCCCAGCATTTT.